This T cell receptor (beta chain) derives from a study of radiotherapy plus CTLA-4 blockade in lung cancer. The overall study: Of all patients, over 15% responded objectively and 31% showed disease control.

Study findings and constraints: There was expansion of tumor-derived TCR clones in blood after radiotherapy plus ipilimumab. With interferon-beta, early dynamics of blood T cell clones were reported to best predict response.

TCRdb's table, derived via immunoSEQ multiplex PCR, lists solely in-frame clones and lacks some. The table lists under 40,000 clones, roughly 70% of them singletons, with 4% in the top ten. With respect to this clone: Its target is unknown.

CDR1 and CDR2 from the germline V gene are SGHTS and YDEGEE. V shed 0 bases and J shed 3 bases, with 13 bases lying between them. CDR3 length: 16 amino acids. The sequenced sample was peripheral blood, obtained from a patient treated with radiotherapy plus ipilimumab. The chain is built from TRBV5-8 and TRBJ2-1; the D is unclear. The source of this sequence is a human donor with non-small cell lung cancer who had stable disease on radiotherapy plus ipilimumab. The DNA for the CDR3 is TGTGCCAGCAGCTTGGTGGAGACTCCTATCTACAATGAGCAGTTCTTC. Translation gives CASSLVETPIYNEQFF.